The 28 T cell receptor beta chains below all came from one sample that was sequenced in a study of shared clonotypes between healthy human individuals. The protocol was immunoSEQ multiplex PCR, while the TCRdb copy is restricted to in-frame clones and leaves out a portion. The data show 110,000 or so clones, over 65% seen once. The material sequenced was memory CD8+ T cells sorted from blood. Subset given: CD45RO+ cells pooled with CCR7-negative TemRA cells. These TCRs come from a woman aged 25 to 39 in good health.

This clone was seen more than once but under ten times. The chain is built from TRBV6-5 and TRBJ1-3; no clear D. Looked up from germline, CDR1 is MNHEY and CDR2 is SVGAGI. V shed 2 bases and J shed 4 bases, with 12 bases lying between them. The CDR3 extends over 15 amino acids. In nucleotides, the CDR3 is TGTGCCAGCAGTTACAAATTAGGGCCCGGAAACACCATATATTTT. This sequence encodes CASSYKLGPGNTIYF.

In nucleotides, the CDR3 is TGTGCCAGCATCCCCCGTGGCGGCGCAACTAATGAAAAACTGTTTTTT. This gives the protein CASIPRGGATNEKLFF. J is TRBJ1-4 and V is TRBV21-1. TRBV21-1 represents a pseudogene. The CDR3 is 16 residues long.

The CDR3 region is CASSADLSGANVLTF. As DNA, the CDR3 is TGTGCCAGCAGTGCAGATTTGTCTGGGGCCAACGTCCTGACTTTC. The rearrangement joins TRBV6-1 to TRBJ2-6, with D unclear. Germline V gives CDR1 MNHNS, CDR2 SASEGT. The CDR3 consists of 15 residues. The V end lost 4 bases, the J end lost 1 base, and 8 bases lay between the germline ends.

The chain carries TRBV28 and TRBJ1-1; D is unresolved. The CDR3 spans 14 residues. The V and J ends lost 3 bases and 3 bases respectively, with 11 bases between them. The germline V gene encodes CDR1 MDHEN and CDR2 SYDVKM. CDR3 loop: CASSFQNRHTEAFF. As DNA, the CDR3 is TGTGCCAGCAGTTTCCAGAACCGCCACACTGAAGCTTTCTTT.

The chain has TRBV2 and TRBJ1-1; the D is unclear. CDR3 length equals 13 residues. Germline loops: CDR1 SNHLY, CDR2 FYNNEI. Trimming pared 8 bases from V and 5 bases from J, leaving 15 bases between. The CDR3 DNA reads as TGTGCCAGCTTTCCGGAGTATTGGACTGAAGCTTTCTTT. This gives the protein CASFPEYWTEAFF.

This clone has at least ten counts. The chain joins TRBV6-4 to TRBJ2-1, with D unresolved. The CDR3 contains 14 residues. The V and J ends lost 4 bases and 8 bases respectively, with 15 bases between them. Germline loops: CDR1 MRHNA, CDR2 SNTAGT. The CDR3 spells CASSASTSSDEQFF. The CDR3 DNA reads TGTGCCAGCAGTGCCTCCACCAGTTCTGATGAGCAGTTCTTC.

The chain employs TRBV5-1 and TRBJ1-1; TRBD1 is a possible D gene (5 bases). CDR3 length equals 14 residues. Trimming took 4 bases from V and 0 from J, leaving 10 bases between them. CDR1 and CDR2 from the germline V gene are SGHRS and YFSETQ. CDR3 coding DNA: TGCGCCAGCAGCCGGACAAGCATGAACACTGAAGCTTTCTTT. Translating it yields CASSRTSMNTEAFF.

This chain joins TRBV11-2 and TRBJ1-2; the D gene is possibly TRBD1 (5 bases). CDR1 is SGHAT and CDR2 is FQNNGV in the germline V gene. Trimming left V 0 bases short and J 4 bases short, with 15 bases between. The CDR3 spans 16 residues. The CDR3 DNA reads TGTGCCAGCAGCTTAGATCCCGGGGGGGGTGGCTATGGCTACACCTTC. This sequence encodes CASSLDPGGGGYGYTF.

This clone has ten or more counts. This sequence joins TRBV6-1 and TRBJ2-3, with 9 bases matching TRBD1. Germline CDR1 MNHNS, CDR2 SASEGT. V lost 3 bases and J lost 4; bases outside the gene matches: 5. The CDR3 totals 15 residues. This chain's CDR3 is CASSENTGGADTQYF. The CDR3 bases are TGTGCCAGCAGTGAGAACACAGGGGGCGCAGATACGCAGTATTTT.

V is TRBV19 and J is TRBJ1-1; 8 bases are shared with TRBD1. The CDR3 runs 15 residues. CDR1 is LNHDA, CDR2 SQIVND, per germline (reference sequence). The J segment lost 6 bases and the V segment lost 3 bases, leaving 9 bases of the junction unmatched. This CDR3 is CASSITDRAFAEAFF. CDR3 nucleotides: TGTGCCAGTAGTATTACGGACAGGGCTTTCGCTGAAGCTTTCTTT.

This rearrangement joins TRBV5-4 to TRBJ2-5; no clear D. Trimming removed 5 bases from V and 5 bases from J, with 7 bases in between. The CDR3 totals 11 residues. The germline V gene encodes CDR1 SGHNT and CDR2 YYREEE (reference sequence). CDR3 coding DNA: TGTGCCAGCAGTCTTGAGGAGACCCAGTACTTC. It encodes CASSLEETQYF.

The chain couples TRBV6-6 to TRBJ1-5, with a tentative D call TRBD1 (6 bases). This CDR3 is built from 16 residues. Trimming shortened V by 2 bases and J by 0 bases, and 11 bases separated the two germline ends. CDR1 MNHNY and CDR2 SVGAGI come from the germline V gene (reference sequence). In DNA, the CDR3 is TGTGCCAGCAGTTACGCGGACAGACTTAGCAATCAGCCCCAGCATTTT. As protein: CASSYADRLSNQPQHF.

CDR3 region: CASSRRDRGLGEQYF. CDR3 DNA: TGTGCCAGCAGCCGCCGGGACAGGGGCTTGGGTGAGCAGTACTTC. The rearrangement joins TRBV11-2 to TRBJ2-7; 10 nucleotides align to TRBD1. This CDR3 is built from 15 residues. Germline CDR1 reads SGHAT; CDR2 reads FQNNGV. V trimming: 5 bases; J trimming: 7 bases; junction bases outside the gene matches: 11.

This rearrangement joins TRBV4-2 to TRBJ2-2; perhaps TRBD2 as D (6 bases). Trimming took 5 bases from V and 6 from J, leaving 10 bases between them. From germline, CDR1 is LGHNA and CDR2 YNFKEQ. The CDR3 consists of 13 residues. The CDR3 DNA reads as TGTGCCAGCAGCTACTGGGGGGCCGGGGAGCTGTTTTTT. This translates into CASSYWGAGELFF.

CDR3 amino acids: CASSVSASGNVKEDTQYF. The CDR3 DNA is TGTGCCAGCAGTGTTTCTGCTAGCGGGAACGTGAAGGAAGATACGCAGTATTTT. The chain recombines TRBV25-1 with TRBJ2-3, with 9 nucleotides matching TRBD2. The trim removed 4 bases at V and 5 bases at J, leaving 16 bases unmatched. Germline values: CDR1 MGHDK, CDR2 SYGVNS. The CDR3 has 18 residues.

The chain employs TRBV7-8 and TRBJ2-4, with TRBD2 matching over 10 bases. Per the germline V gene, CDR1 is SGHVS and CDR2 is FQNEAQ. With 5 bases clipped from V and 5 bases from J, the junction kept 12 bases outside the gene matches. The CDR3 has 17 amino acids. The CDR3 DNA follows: TGTGCCAGCAGCAGACGACTAGCGGGCGTCGGGGAAAACATTCAGTACTTC. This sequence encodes CASSRRLAGVGENIQYF.

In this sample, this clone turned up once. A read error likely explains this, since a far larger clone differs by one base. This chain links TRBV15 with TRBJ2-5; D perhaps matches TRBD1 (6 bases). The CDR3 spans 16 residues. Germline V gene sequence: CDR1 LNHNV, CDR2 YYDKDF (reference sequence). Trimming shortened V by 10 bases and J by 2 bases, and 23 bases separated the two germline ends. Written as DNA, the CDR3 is TGTGCCATCCTTAACCAGGGAAGAGGGGGACAAGAGACCCAGTACTTC. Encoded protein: CAILNQGRGGQETQYF.

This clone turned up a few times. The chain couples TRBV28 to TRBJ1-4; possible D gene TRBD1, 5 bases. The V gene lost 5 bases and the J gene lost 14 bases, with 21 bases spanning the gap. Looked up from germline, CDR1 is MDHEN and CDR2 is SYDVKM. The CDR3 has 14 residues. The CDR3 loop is CASSEWGGGESLFF. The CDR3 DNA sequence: TGTGCCAGCAGTGAATGGGGGGGAGGCGAAAGTCTGTTTTTT.

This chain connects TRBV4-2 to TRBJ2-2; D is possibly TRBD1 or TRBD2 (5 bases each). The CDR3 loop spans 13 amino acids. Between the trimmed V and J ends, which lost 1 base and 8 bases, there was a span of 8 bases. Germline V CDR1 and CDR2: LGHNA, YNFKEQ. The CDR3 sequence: CASSQGGRGELFF. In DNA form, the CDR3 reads TGTGCCAGCAGCCAAGGGGGGAGAGGGGAGCTGTTTTTT.

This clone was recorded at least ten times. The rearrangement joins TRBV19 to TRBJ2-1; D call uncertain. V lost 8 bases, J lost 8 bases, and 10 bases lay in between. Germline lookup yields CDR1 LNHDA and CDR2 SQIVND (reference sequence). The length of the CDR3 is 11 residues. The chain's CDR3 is CASPIRDEQFF. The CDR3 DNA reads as TGTGCCAGTCCGATTCGGGATGAGCAGTTCTTC. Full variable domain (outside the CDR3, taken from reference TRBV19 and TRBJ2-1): DGGITQSPKYLFRKEGQNVTLSCEQNLNHDAMYWYRQDPGQGLRLIYYSQIVNDFQKGDIAEGYSVSREKKESFPLTVTSAQKNPTAFYLCASPIRDEQFFGPGTRLTVL.

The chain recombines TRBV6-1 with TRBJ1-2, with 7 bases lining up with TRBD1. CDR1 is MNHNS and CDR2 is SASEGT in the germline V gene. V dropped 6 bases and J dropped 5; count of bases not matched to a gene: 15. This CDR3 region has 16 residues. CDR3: CASRETGTALGYGYTF. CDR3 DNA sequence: TGTGCCAGCAGGGAAACCGGGACAGCCTTGGGGTATGGCTACACCTTC.

CDR3 nucleotides: TGCGCCAGCAGCCAAGGGTACTCGTCCCGGTATAACACAGATACGCAGTATTTT. This encodes CASSQGYSSRYNTDTQYF. The rearrangement joins TRBV4-1 to TRBJ2-3; D unclear. Trimming stripped 1 base from V and 2 bases from J, with 19 bases between. The CDR3 has 18 residues. CDR1 MGHRA and CDR2 YSYEKL come from the germline V gene.

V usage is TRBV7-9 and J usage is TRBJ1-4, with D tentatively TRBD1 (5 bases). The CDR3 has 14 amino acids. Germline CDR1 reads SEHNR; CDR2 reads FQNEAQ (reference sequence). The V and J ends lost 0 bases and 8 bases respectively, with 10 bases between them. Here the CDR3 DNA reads TGTGCCAGCAGCTTAGCGGGGGTAGGCGAAAAACTGTTTTTT. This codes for CASSLAGVGEKLFF. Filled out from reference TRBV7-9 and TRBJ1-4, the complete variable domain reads DTGVSQNPRHKITKRGQNVTFRCDPISEHNRLYWYRQTLGQGPEFLTYFQNEAQLEKSRLLSDRFSAERPKGSFSTLEIQRTEQGDSAMYLCASSLAGVGEKLFFGSGTQLSVL.

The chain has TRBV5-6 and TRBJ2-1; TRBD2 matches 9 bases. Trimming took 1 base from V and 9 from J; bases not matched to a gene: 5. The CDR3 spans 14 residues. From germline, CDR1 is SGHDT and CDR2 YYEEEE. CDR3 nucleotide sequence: TGTGCCAGCAGCTTGATCCTAGCGGGAACTGAGCAGTTCTTC. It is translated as CASSLILAGTEQFF.

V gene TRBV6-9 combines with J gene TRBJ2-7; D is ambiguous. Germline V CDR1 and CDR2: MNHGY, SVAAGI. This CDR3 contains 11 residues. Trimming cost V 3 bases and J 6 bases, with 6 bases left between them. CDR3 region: CASSYSSEQYF. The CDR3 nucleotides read TGTGCCAGCAGTTACTCGAGCGAGCAGTACTTC.

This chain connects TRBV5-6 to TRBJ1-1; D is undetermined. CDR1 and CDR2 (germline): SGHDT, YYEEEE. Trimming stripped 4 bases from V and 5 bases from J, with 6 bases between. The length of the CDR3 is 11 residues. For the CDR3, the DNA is TGTGCCAGCAGCCGATTAACTGAAGCTTTCTTT. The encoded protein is CASSRLTEAFF.

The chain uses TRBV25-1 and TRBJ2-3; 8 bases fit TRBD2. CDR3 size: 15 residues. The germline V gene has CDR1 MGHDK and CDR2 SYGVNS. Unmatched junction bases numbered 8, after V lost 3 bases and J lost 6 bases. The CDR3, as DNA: TGTGCCAGCAGTGAGTCTATAGCGGGACCCGATACGCAGTATTTT. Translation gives CASSESIAGPDTQYF.

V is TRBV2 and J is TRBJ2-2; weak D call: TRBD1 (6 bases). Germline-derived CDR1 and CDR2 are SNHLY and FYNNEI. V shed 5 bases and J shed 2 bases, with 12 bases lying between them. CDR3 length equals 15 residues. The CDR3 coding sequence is TGTGCCAGCAGTTTCTACAGGGCAAACACCGGGGAGCTGTTTTTT. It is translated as CASSFYRANTGELFF.